The 6 T cell receptor beta chains listed next were all sequenced from one sample in a study of monozygotic twins with inflammatory bowel disease. TCRdb re-called the 5' RACE reads and gives one entry per CDR3 protein, without DNA. This sample's clone table lists some 330,000 distinct CDR3 sequences. Sequenced sample: blood. The receptors stem from a human donor with ulcerative colitis or Crohn's disease, or a healthy co-twin of an affected twin (not recorded which).

The chain links TRBV20-1 to TRBJ1-3; the D gene TCRdb calls, TRBD1, cannot be checked with no DNA. In germline, CDR1 is DFQATT, CDR2 SNEGSKA (reference sequence). This CDR3 is 17 amino acids long. CDR3 sequence: CSALKKGGDRAGNTIYF.

The chain has TRBV18 and TRBJ1-2; the TCRdb call, TRBD1, lacks DNA for checking. Germline lookup yields CDR1 KGHSH and CDR2 LQKENI. The CDR3 loop spans 13 amino acids. The CDR3 spells CASSPGTDYGYTF.

The V gene is TRBV7-8, the J gene TRBJ1-4. Germline-derived CDR1 and CDR2 are SGHVS and FQNEAQ. The CDR3 sequence is 15 residues long. The CDR3 region is CASSSWMGYNEKLFF.

The J gene is TRBJ1-4, the V gene TRBV6-5; TCRdb returns TRBD1, unconfirmable since there is no DNA. The CDR3 has 15 residues. Germline CDR1 MNHEY, CDR2 SVGAGI. The CDR3 protein is CASSYGTDPNEKLFF.

The genes are TRBV10-3 and TRBJ2-1; there is no DNA to check the TCRdb D call of TRBD1. CDR1 is ENHRY and CDR2 is SYGVKD in the germline V gene. The CDR3 is 13 amino acids. The CDR3: CAISAATPNEQFF.

The chain carries TRBV12-3 or TRBV12-4 and TRBJ1-2; the D call from TCRdb, TRBD1, cannot be confirmed without DNA. This CDR3 contains 16 residues. The CDR3 spells CASSNPTDSETYGYTF.